This T cell receptor beta chain is from a study of T cells in Graves' hyperthyroidism and ophthalmopathy. Study-level information: Prior to any treatment, at the point of initial diagnosis, peripheral blood was collected.

Each person with ophthalmopathy scored at least 3 on the Clinical Activity Score, reached NOSPECS grade 4 or higher, and had been ill under 3 months. Exclusion criteria comprised uncontrolled infection, other autoimmune disease, pregnancy or lactation. Study-wide results and limits: Among thyroid clonotypes expanded above 0.001, most also appeared in blood.

A word on this clonotype: Its antigen remains unknown.

TCR beta CDR3 regions were amplified from RNA transcripts. When the TCR CDR3 underwent first-round RT-PCR, the HTBI primer set was used. TCRdb re-analysed the multiplex PCR reads in MiXCR, keeping a single row per CDR3 protein. The sample lists hundreds of thousands of distinct CDR3 sequences; roughly 14% were seen once. The receptor comes from a woman aged 40 to 49 with Graves' ophthalmopathy. Sequenced material: blood.

The CDR3 loop is CASSLDGGTTRGEQYF. The CDR3 DNA reads TGTGCCAGCAGCTTAGACGGCGGGACGACGCGGGGCGAGCAGTACTTC. The J gene is TRBJ2-7, the V gene TRBV11-2, with a tentative D call TRBD2 (6 bases). Per the germline V gene, CDR1 is SGHAT and CDR2 is FQNNGV. The CDR3 spans 16 residues. V was shortened by 0 bases and J by 6 bases, with 18 bases between the two germline ends.